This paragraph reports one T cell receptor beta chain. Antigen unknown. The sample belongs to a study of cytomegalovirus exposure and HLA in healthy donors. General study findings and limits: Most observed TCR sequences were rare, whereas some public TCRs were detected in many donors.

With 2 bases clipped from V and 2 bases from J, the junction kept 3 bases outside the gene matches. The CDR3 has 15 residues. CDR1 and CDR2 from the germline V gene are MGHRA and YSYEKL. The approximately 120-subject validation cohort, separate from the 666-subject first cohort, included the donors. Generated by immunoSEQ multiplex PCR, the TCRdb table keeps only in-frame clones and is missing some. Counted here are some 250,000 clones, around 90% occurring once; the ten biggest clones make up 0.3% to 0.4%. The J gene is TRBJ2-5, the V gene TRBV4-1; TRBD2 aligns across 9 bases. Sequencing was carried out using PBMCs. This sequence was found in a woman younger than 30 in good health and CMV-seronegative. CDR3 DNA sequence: TGCGCCAGCAGCCAACCGACTAGCGGACAAGAGACCCAGTACTTC. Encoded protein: CASSQPTSGQETQYF.